This TCR beta chain was retrieved from a study of blood T cell repertoires in COVID-19. Across the study: Samples came from the United States, Italy and Spain, spanning acute and convalescent COVID-19. PBMCs, B-cell-depleted T cells, or T cells provided the cDNA or gDNA that made up the material.

Study processing details: Reference gene primer amplification gave nucleated cell count estimates. The repertoire was sequenced with immunoSEQ multiplex PCR; TCRdb's copy has only in-frame clones and lacks some. V and J calls and clone size are those listed in that table; D and trimming were worked out from the DNA. The sample includes about 250,000 clones, 80% to 90% of them seen just once. The CDR3 totals 15 residues. Germline V gives CDR1 LNHNV, CDR2 YYDKDF (reference sequence). Trimming removed 5 bases from V and 4 bases from J, with 15 bases in between. This TCR was sampled from a man older than 75 with acute or convalescent COVID-19. The sample comprised peripheral blood. The rearrangement joins TRBV15 to TRBJ1-5; D remains unclear. CDR3 DNA sequence: TGTGCCACCAGCGTGGGAACTGGAGGTAATCAGCCCCAGCATTTT. It specifies CATSVGTGGNQPQHF.